These 17 T cell receptor beta chains originate from one sample sequenced in a study of early T cells in non-severe SARS-CoV-2 infection. TCRdb analysed the 5' RACE reads with MiXCR anew, one entry per CDR3 protein. The table includes just under 65,000 distinct CDR3 sequences, 7% to 10% detected once. The sample consisted of whole blood, taken at baseline. The receptors were sampled from an adult who was a healthcare worker with PCR-confirmed SARS-CoV-2 infection or an uninfected control (not recorded which).

Only a few counts were recorded for this clonotype. CDR3 sequence: CATSEGGRGSNQPQHF. DNA for the CDR3: TGTGCCACCAGTGAGGGCGGACGGGGGAGCAATCAGCCCCAGCATTTT. The chain recombines TRBV24-1 with TRBJ1-5, with D possibly being TRBD1 (5 bases). CDR1 and CDR2 (germline): KGHDR, SFDVKD. The V gene lost 4 bases and the J gene lost 1 base, with 13 bases spanning the gap. This CDR3 has 16 amino acids.

This clonotype came up many times. The J gene is TRBJ1-5, the V gene TRBV6-5; 8 nucleotides line up with TRBD1. Trimming removed 7 bases from V and 4 bases from J; junction bases left unmatched: 6. Germline V gives CDR1 MNHEY, CDR2 SVGAGI. This CDR3 is 14 amino acids long. CDR3 DNA: TGTGCCAGCAAACAGGGGGAAGAGAATCAGCCCCAGCATTTT. It is translated as CASKQGEENQPQHF.

CDR3 residues: CASSLFPWTSGATYEQYF. In DNA form, the CDR3 reads TGCGCCAGCAGCCTATTCCCCTGGACTAGCGGAGCAACCTACGAGCAGTACTTC. The chain joins TRBV5-1 to TRBJ2-7, with TRBD2 matching 10 bases. The CDR3 covers 18 residues. The V gene's germline CDR1 is SGHRS and CDR2 YFSETQ. Trimming at V came to 4 bases and at J to 2 bases, leaving 15 bases not matched to a gene.

This clonotype was observed at least ten times. This chain uses TRBV20-1 with TRBJ2-1; 9 nucleotides match TRBD2. The CDR3 spans 13 residues. Germline CDR1 DFQATT, CDR2 SNEGSKA (reference sequence). The CDR3 DNA follows: TGCAGGGGATCTAGCGGGACTTACAATGAGCAGTTCTTC. This translates into CRGSSGTYNEQFF.

This clonotype showed up just a few times. The rearrangement links TRBV27 to TRBJ2-3, with 7 bases aligning to TRBD1. Germline assignment: CDR1 MNHEY and CDR2 SMNVEV (reference sequence). The CDR3 runs 14 residues. V lost 2 bases to trimming and J lost 8 bases; unmatched junction nucleotides: 7. CDR3 region: CASSLARGQLTQYF. Written as DNA, the CDR3 is TGTGCCAGCAGTTTAGCGAGGGGACAGCTTACGCAGTATTTT.

At least ten counts were recorded for this clonotype. This chain links TRBV29-1 with TRBJ2-1; 8 nucleotides line up with TRBD1. V lost 7 bases, J lost 4 bases, and 12 bases stayed unmatched. This CDR3 has 15 residues. CDR1 is SQVTM, CDR2 ANQGSEA, per germline. CDR3 amino acids: CSACPPGQVYNEQFF. Here the CDR3 DNA reads TGCAGCGCATGCCCCCCGGGACAGGTATACAATGAGCAGTTCTTC.

This clonotype was picked up a small number of times. This sequence joins TRBV7-8 and TRBJ1-1, with D unclear. Per the germline V gene, CDR1 is SGHVS and CDR2 is FQNEAQ. The CDR3 is 14 amino acids. V lost 3 bases and J lost 3, with 11 bases in between. CDR3 protein: CASSFGSPDTEAFF. For the CDR3, the DNA is TGTGCCAGCAGCTTCGGCAGTCCCGACACTGAAGCTTTCTTT.

This rearrangement joins TRBV19 to TRBJ2-2; perhaps TRBD2 as D (6 bases). This CDR3 is built from 16 residues. The germline V gene encodes CDR1 LNHDA and CDR2 SQIVND (reference sequence). With 3 bases removed from V and 4 bases from J, the gap between germline ends came to 15 bases. The CDR3 loop reads CASSMSRGISTGELFF. In DNA, the CDR3 is TGTGCCAGTAGTATGTCTCGGGGGATAAGCACCGGGGAGCTGTTTTTT.

This clonotype is classed as medium-sized. This rearrangement joins TRBV6-1 to TRBJ2-2, with a possible D match to TRBD1 (5 bases). V was cut by 3 bases and J by 5 bases, with 7 bases left in between. Germline-derived CDR1 and CDR2 are MNHNS and SASEGT. The length of the CDR3 is 13 residues. CDR3 residues: CASSDTGTGELFF. CDR3 bases: TGTGCCAGCAGTGATACAGGAACCGGGGAGCTGTTTTTT.

The chain links TRBV6-6 to TRBJ2-3, with 12 nucleotides matching TRBD2. Per germline, CDR1 MNHNY and CDR2 SVGAGI (reference sequence). The CDR3 covers 17 residues. With V trimmed by 7 bases and J by 3 bases, 11 bases remained unmatched. The CDR3 sequence is CASTQQTSGRRTDTQYF. The CDR3 nucleotides are TGTGCCAGCACCCAACAGACTAGCGGGAGAAGGACAGATACGCAGTATTTT.

This clonotype was detected a few times. The chain uses TRBV6-5 and TRBJ2-3; D unclear. This CDR3 spans 14 amino acids. Germline V CDR1 and CDR2: MNHEY, SVGAGI. Trimming left V 0 bases short and J 0 bases short, with 4 bases between. The CDR3: CASSYSASTDTQYF. The CDR3 region has the DNA TGTGCCAGCAGTTACTCGGCTAGCACAGATACGCAGTATTTT.

This clonotype was picked up many times. V is TRBV27 and J is TRBJ2-3; D not certain. The CDR3 length is 15 residues. V lost 0 bases and J 0 bases, leaving 7 bases between the germline ends. Germline V gene sequence: CDR1 MNHEY, CDR2 SMNVEV (reference sequence). Here the CDR3 DNA reads TGTGCCAGCAGTTTATCGCACCCTAGCACAGATACGCAGTATTTT. Translating it yields CASSLSHPSTDTQYF.

The chain recombines TRBV20-1 with TRBJ2-7; D remains unclear. The CDR3 spans 12 residues. In germline, CDR1 is DFQATT, CDR2 SNEGSKA (reference sequence). The V end was cut by 7 bases, the J end by 4 bases, with 14 bases between. CDR3 bases: TGCAGTGGAGGTGAAAATCGTTACGAGCAGTACTTC. Translating gives CSGGENRYEQYF.

This clonotype was seen many times. V gene TRBV19 combines with J gene TRBJ1-5, with D tentatively TRBD1 (5 bases). The germline V gene encodes CDR1 LNHDA and CDR2 SQIVND (reference sequence). The CDR3 spans 14 residues. V was clipped by 9 bases and J by 1 base, with 13 bases between them. The CDR3 DNA sequence: TGTGCCAGCGGGGACGTAAGGAGCAATCAGCCCCAGCATTTT. Its protein is CASGDVRSNQPQHF.

This sequence joins TRBV15 and TRBJ1-4, with TRBD1 matching over 7 bases. The CDR3 contains 18 residues. CDR1 is LNHNV and CDR2 is YYDKDF in the germline V gene (reference sequence). J lost 1 base, V lost 1 base, and 9 bases had no gene match. The CDR3 bases are TGTGCCACCAGCAGAGCAAGAGGGGGCCACGGAACTAATGAAAAACTGTTTTTT. Amino acid sequence: CATSRARGGHGTNEKLFF.

The V gene is TRBV7-9, the J gene TRBJ1-2, with D uncertain. Trimming removed 3 bases at V and 4 bases at J, with 9 bases between. CDR3 length: 13 amino acids. Germline V CDR1 and CDR2: SEHNR, FQNEAQ (reference sequence). CDR3 residues: CASSFPDRYGYTF. The CDR3 DNA follows: TGTGCCAGCAGCTTCCCCGACCGCTATGGCTACACCTTC.

The sample holds many counts of this clonotype. The gene calls are TRBV20-1 and TRBJ2-1, with D possibly TRBD1 on 6 matching bases. V lost 5 bases and J 0 bases, leaving 11 bases between the germline ends. Germline CDR1 and CDR2: DFQATT and SNEGSKA (reference sequence). The CDR3 runs to 14 residues. The DNA for the CDR3 is TGCAGTGCTTGGACAGAGAGCTCCTACAATGAGCAGTTCTTC. This sequence encodes CSAWTESSYNEQFF.